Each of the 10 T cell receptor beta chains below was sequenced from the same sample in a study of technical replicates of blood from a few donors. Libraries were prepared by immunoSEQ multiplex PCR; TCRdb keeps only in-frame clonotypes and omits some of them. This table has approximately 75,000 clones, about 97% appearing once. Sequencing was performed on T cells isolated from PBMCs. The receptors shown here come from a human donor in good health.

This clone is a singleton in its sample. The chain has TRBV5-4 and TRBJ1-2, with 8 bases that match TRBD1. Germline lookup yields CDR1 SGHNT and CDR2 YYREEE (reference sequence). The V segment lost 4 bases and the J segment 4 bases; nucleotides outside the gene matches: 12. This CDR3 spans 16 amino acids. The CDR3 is CASSRITGGDVYGYTF. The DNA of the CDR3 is TGTGCCAGCAGCCGTATTACAGGGGGGGACGTCTATGGCTACACCTTC.

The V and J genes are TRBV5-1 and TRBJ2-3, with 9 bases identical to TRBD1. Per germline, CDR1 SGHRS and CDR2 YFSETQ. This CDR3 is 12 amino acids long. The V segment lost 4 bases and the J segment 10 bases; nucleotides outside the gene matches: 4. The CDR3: CASSENRGPQYF. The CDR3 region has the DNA TGCGCCAGCAGCGAGAACAGGGGGCCGCAGTATTTT.

DNA of the CDR3: TGTGCCAGCAGTTACAGGGGCTATGGCTACACCTTC. Amino acid sequence: CASSYRGYGYTF. V gene TRBV6-5 combines with J gene TRBJ1-2, with D perhaps matching TRBD1 (5 bases). Germline V CDR1 and CDR2: MNHEY, SVGAGI. The CDR3 covers 12 residues. Trimming took off 2 bases at V and 4 bases at J, with 5 bases between the two ends.

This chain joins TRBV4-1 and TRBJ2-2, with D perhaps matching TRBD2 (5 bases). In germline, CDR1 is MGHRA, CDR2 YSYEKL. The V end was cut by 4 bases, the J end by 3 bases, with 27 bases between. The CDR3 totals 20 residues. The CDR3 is CASSPSSEGQLFSDTGELFF. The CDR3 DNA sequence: TGCGCCAGCAGCCCCTCGTCAGAGGGCCAACTCTTCTCTGACACCGGGGAGCTGTTTTTT.

For the CDR3, the DNA is TGTGCCAGCAGCTTCCACTCTGGAAACACCATATATTTT. Residues: CASSFHSGNTIYF. V and J are TRBV7-3 and TRBJ1-3; D call uncertain. The CDR3 length is 13 residues. V lost 3 bases to trimming and J lost 0 bases, with 3 bases between them. Germline values: CDR1 SGHTA, CDR2 FQGTGA. The complete variable domain, with remaining parts taken from reference TRBV7-3 and TRBJ1-3, reads GAGVSQTPSNKVTEKGKYVELRCDPISGHTALYWYRQSLGQGPEFLIYFQGTGAADDSGLPNDRFFAVRPEGSVSTLKIQRTERGDSAVYLCASSFHSGNTIYFGEGSWLTVV.

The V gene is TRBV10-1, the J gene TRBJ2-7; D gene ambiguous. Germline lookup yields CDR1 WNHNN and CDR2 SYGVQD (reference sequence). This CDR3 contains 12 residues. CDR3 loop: CSSSVSSYEQYF. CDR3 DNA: TGCTCTTCGAGCGTATCCTCCTACGAGCAGTACTTC.

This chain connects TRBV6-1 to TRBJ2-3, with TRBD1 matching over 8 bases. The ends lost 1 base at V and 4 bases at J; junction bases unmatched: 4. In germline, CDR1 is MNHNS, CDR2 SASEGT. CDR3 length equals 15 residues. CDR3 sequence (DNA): TGTGCCAGCAGTGAAGTGGGGGGACAGGCAGATACGCAGTATTTT. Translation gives CASSEVGGQADTQYF.

As DNA, the CDR3 is TGTGCCAGCAGTTTAGGACAGAGCCAAGAGACCCAGTACTTC. It encodes CASSLGQSQETQYF. The chain combines TRBV27 with TRBJ2-5; TRBD1 might be the D (6 bases). The CDR3 sequence is 14 residues long. V was shortened by 2 bases and J by 1 base, with 8 bases between the two germline ends. Germline values: CDR1 MNHEY, CDR2 SMNVEV (reference sequence).

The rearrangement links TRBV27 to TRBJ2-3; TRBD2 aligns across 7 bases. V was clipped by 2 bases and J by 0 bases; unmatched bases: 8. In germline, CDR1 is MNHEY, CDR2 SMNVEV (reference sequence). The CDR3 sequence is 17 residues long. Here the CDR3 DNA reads TGTGCCAGCAGTTTAGGAGGGATTAGCGGGAGCACAGATACGCAGTATTTT. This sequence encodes CASSLGGISGSTDTQYF.

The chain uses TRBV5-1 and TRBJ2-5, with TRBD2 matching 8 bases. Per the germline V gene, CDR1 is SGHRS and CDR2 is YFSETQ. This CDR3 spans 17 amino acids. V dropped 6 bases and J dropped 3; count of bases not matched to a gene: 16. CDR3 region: CASNLAGFAGGEETQYF. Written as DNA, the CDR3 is TGCGCCAGCAACCTAGCGGGTTTTGCCGGGGGTGAAGAGACCCAGTACTTC.